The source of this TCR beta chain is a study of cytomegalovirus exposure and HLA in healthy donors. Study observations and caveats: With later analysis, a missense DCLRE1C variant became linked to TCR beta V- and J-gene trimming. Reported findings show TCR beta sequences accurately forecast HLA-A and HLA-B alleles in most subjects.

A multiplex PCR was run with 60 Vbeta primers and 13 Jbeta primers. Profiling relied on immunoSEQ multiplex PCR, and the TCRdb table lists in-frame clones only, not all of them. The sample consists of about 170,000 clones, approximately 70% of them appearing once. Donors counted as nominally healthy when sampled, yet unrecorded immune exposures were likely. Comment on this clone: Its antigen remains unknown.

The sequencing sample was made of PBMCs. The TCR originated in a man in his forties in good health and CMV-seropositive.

In DNA, the CDR3 is TGTGCCAGCAGCGTAGCTTTAGACAGGGGGAACACCGGGGAGCTGTTTTTT. It encodes CASSVALDRGNTGELFF. This chain joins TRBV9 and TRBJ2-2; 8 bases line up with TRBD1. The ends lost 0 bases at V and 1 base at J; junction bases unmatched: 5. The CDR3 is 17 residues long. From germline, CDR1 is SGDLS and CDR2 YYNGEE.